This entry describes one TCR beta chain. No antigen is known for it. Base qualities are missing; no much larger clone stands one base away. Deletion took 0 bases off V and 1 base off J, with a span of 6 bases between the germline ends. CDR1 and CDR2 are read off the germline V gene as SGHRS and YFSETQ. There are 14 amino acids in the CDR3, from cysteine to phenylalanine inclusive. The only DNA kept is the CDR3, 42 bases in frame from the first base. The cohort comprised some 700 healthy bone marrow donors. At the time of sampling, all cohort members were nominally healthy, though unrecorded immune exposures were likely present. The donor tested CMV seropositive and was one of the 289 seropositive cohort members. A peripheral blood sample was provided by each donor, and peripheral blood mononuclear cells were used for TCR beta sequencing. The Qiagen DNeasy Blood Extraction Kit was used to extract genomic DNA from the blood cell samples.

These data originate in a study of cytomegalovirus exposure and HLA in healthy donors (dated 2017 in TCRdb). About the investigation overall: In an earlier analysis of approximately 500 of the donors, 276 Gb of sequence data and just under 120 million unique TCR beta sequences from roughly 200 million T cells were reported. Roughly 5 DR-DQ haplotypes were handled as single units for association and clustering, since linkage in the cohort was strong. Among roughly 400 genotyped donors of the cohort, an average of around 240,000 unique TCR beta nucleotide sequences were sequenced per donor, roughly 20% of them non-productive. Rather than drawing on any new phenotypic data, the later analysis identified candidate immune exposures from TCR beta sequences and the way those sequences occurred across donors. In an earlier analysis of 550 to 700 of the donors, high-throughput TCR beta sequencing was used to judge whether each TCR beta V gene segment behaved as functional or pseudogenic. The study combined high-throughput TCR immunosequencing, statistical association of individual TCRs with disease status, and machine learning to predict cytomegalovirus infection status. HLA typing covered class I and class II loci at four-digit resolution. Among the roughly 400 genotyped donors, 75% to 90% belonged to the genetic ancestry cluster associated with self-reported Caucasian donors. Donor age, sex, ethnicity and CMV serostatus were compiled alongside the repertoire data. An early release that covered 500 to 800 HLA-typed donors contained about 300 gigabases of sequencing data and approximately 85 million unique TCR sequences. A later genetic analysis used genome-wide SNP genotypes for about three fifths of the 666 donors, treating that subset as a discovery cohort. All discovery cohort repertoires had been generated using a single sequencing platform. Besides the first cohort of 666 subjects, a separate validation cohort made up of roughly 130 different subjects was used. The number of typed donors differed by locus: about 629-630 for A, B, C, DRB1 and DQB1; 522 for DQA1; 600 to 610 for DPA1; and around 490 for DPB1. The study was designed to test whether signatures of past pathogen exposure could be identified by cataloging public T cell receptors. The study profiled the T cell repertoires of around 700 subjects by immunosequencing and related them to cytomegalovirus serostatus. In a later analysis, previously published TCR beta repertoires from more than 500 donors were re-analyzed and high-resolution HLA genotyping was added so that TCR occurrence patterns could be studied.

The full study reports these points: Some IMGT-functional V segments, including TRBV6-2 and TRBV6-3, could not be told apart with the 87-base-pair reads, so those segments were excluded. A further reported finding was that TCR beta sequences accurately predicted the HLA-A and HLA-B alleles for most subjects in the first cohort. Because counts were too low, roughly 18 rarely observed V segments, including chromosome 9 orphons, were left out of the earlier analysis of about 500 of the donors. CMV serostatus was the only immune exposure information available for the cohort. An earlier analysis of some 590 of the donors showed that most TCR beta V segments appeared in productive rearrangements either about 87% or about 30% of the time, which broadly matched IMGT annotations. The classifier was reported to diagnose cytomegalovirus status with high specificity and sensitivity in both the original and validation cohorts. The study gave a list of 150 to 200 TCR beta chains associated with cytomegalovirus. A later analysis found that most CMV-associated TCR beta chains appeared HLA-restricted, with HLA associations seemingly driven largely by CMV exposure. An association between a missense DCLRE1C variant and V-gene and J-gene trimming of TCR beta chains was found in a later genetic analysis and replicated in an independent cohort. Compared with equally common non-associated chains, HLA-associated TCR beta chains in a later analysis were more clonally expanded and had lower generation probabilities. When HLA alleles, especially DR and DQ, strongly co-occurred, attributing TCR associations to individual alleles was difficult. Three of the identified cytomegalovirus-associated TCR beta chains were confirmed in vitro to be specific for cytomegalovirus antigens. Specific HLA alleles were associated with about 17,000 TCR beta sequences at a false discovery rate of 0.05 in a later analysis. The authors suggested that the approach could potentially be generalized to other disease states and immunological phenotypes. According to a later genetic analysis, donors in an Asian-associated ancestry cluster had fewer N-insertions in productive TCRs than the approximately 630-donor mean. Presence/absence analyses assumed roughly uniform sequencing depth across donors, an assumption that may not hold. While some public TCRs were present in many individuals, most TCR sequences turned up only very rarely across donors. HLA typing was unavailable for some donors at each locus, so association tests used only the typed subset. A later analysis found that TCR association rates varied across HLA loci, with DRB1 alleles showing the most associated TCRs and HLA-C alleles the fewest. In a later analysis, several top co-occurrence clusters were reported to appear linked to parvovirus B19, influenza, CMV and Epstein-Barr virus. The cohort was sequenced for TCR beta chains only, and without alpha or paired-chain data the features that could be detected were limited. A group of highly shared sequence variants was considered likely to be a technical artifact of the sequencing pipeline. Linkage disequilibrium might explain the correlated functional status among segregating V segments, but an unknown experimental factor could not be ruled out.

Library generation was performed with the immunoSEQ multiplex PCR assay. A mixture of 60 forward primers for TCR Vbeta segments and 13 reverse primers for TCR Jbeta segments was used in the multiplex PCR. The CDR3 region of rearranged TCR beta genes was amplified from genomic DNA by a multiplex PCR assay. The Illumina HiSeq System was used to sequence the amplified TCR beta libraries as 87-base-pair reads. The source study handled its data this way. A later analysis tallied 70 million to 100 million unique TCR beta chains across the 666 repertoires, and around 12 million of those chains were shared by two or more donors. To remove PCR and sequencing errors, raw reads were error-corrected and collapsed into unique sequences using a nearest-neighbor algorithm that merged closely related sequences. CDR3 sequences were aligned to IMGT reference sequences to assign V, D and J gene segments. For a sequence to be retained, a match of at least six nucleotides to both a V gene segment and a J gene segment was required. A rearrangement was called productive if the CDR3 had no stop codons and remained in frame with V and J, and every other rearrangement was called non-productive. CDR3 was defined by IMGT convention, running from the second conserved V-encoded cysteine to the conserved J-encoded phenylalanine. Sequences without an unambiguous match to a single V gene segment were excluded from the earlier analysis of about 630 of the donors. In an earlier analysis of approximately 610 of the donors, V segments were called functional above 56.7% productive rearrangements and were called segregating when the between-donor standard deviation exceeded 5%. A statistical classification framework was developed to diagnose cytomegalovirus status using the catalog of TCR beta chain sequences. A later analysis assigned V and J genes by comparing TCR nucleotide sequences with IMGT/GENE-DB human TR gene sequences. A later analysis assigned CDR3 sequences and most-parsimonious VDJ recombination scenarios with the TCRdist pipeline. In a later analysis, every TCR beta chain was defined by the combination of its CDR3 amino acid sequence and its V-gene family, and reads without a unique V-gene family were dropped. To address suspected cross-contamination and a sequencing artifact, a later analysis removed over 500 highly shared, low-generation-probability nucleotide sequences. In a later analysis, a clonal expansion index for each public chain was calculated from normalized within-repertoire ranks of inferred template counts. In a later analysis, generation probabilities were computed using a VDJ recombination model fitted to out-of-frame rearrangements, and the results were checked against IGoR. Hypergeometric tests were used in a later analysis to score TCR-TCR, TCR-HLA and TCR-CMV co-occurrence, with a repertoire-size bias correction applied to the TCR pairs. A later analysis estimated false discovery rates by permuting HLA or CMV assignments 20 times. In a later analysis, co-occurring TCRs were grouped using DBSCAN, and TCRdist sequence similarity was added for clustering within HLA-allele-positive subsets. For co-occurrence clustering, repertoires with fewer than 30,000 or more than 120,000 public chains were excluded, along with 5 or 6 repertoires with anomalous nucleotide sharing. Drawn from immuneACCESS, this table holds only the in-frame rearrangements with V and J called that TCRdb kept. Clones are partly lost; checked studies trace under half to an unresolved V gene and leave the rest unexplained. The V and J calls and clone size are taken from that table; D and trimming were inferred from the DNA. This sample lists 60,000 to 95,000 clones; 78% were detected once. The ten largest clonotypes hold approximately 8.9% of the sample.

The chain couples TRBV5-1 to TRBJ2-3, with the identity of the D gene unclear. The sample consisted of PBMCs. The source is a woman in her forties in good health and CMV-seropositive. The CDR3 reads CASSLESGTDTQYF. In nucleotides, the sequence is TGCGCCAGCAGCTTGGAGAGCGGCACAGATACGCAGTATTTT. Full variable domain (CDR3 extended with the reference TRBV5-1 and TRBJ2-3 proteins): KAGVTQTPRYLIKTRGQQVTLSCSPISGHRSVSWYQQTPGQGLQFLFEYFSETQRNKGNFPGRFSGRQFSNSRSEMNVSTLELGDSALYLCASSLESGTDTQYFGPGTRLTVL.